The clone carrying this T cell receptor beta chain was counted only a few times. The data were produced by immunoSEQ multiplex PCR, yet TCRdb's version contains in-frame clones alone and is incomplete. The sample carries some 110,000 clones, roughly 72% recorded once. This sample was taken from a study of blood T cell repertoires in COVID-19. In the study overall: There were acute and convalescent COVID-19 samples, and they came from the United States, Italy and Spain.

Trimming removed 4 bases from V and 6 bases from J; junction bases left unmatched: 8. Germline loops: CDR1 SGHRS, CDR2 YFSETQ. The CDR3 covers 14 residues. Source material: peripheral blood. J is TRBJ1-1 and V is TRBV5-1, with TRBD1 matching over 8 bases. The clonotype was recovered from a man older than 75 with COVID-19, enrolled during active disease. Written as DNA, the CDR3 is TGCGCCAGCAGCGTACAGGGGGGTAGCCCTGAAGCTTTCTTT. It is translated as CASSVQGGSPEAFF. Combining the CDR3 with reference TRBV5-1 and TRBJ1-1 gives the whole variable domain KAGVTQTPRYLIKTRGQQVTLSCSPISGHRSVSWYQQTPGQGLQFLFEYFSETQRNKGNFPGRFSGRQFSNSRSEMNVSTLELGDSALYLCASSVQGGSPEAFFGQGTRLTVV.